This TCR beta chain stems from a study of shared clonotypes between healthy human individuals. The study, taken as a whole, reports: Among the subsets, naive ones generally showed larger estimated richness than memory ones.

TCRdb's table, derived via immunoSEQ multiplex PCR, lists solely in-frame clones and lacks some. The sample holds nearly 2 million clones, over 85% seen once. CD45RO-negative cells were positively selected for CCR7, leaving out terminally differentiated effector memory CD45RA+ cells. Participating donors were healthy, HIV-negative adults free of recent acute infections or vaccinations. As for this clone: Antigen unknown.

The germline V gene encodes CDR1 MNHEY and CDR2 SMNVEV (reference sequence). V lost 3 bases and J lost 6, with 38 bases in between. The CDR3 covers 22 residues. This TCR was sampled from a man aged 18 to 29 in good health. What was sequenced was naive CD8+ T cells sorted from blood. The chain combines TRBV27 with TRBJ1-2; no definite D call. The DNA for the CDR3 is TGTGCCAGCAGTTTCCAAAATTTTCAGGCCCGGGGTCTCCCCCCCGGATCTGATGGCTACACCTTC. Translated: CASSFQNFQARGLPPGSDGYTF.